This TCR beta chain was obtained from a study of OX40 agonist ivuxolimab in advanced cancers. As to this clone: The sample contains more than one DNA sequence encoding this CDR3.

Profiled with immunoSEQ multiplex PCR; TCRdb holds only in-frame clones, not every one. Of about 69,000 clones listed, around 89% are singletons. V lost 0 bases and J lost 7, with 7 bases in between. Germline V gene lookup returns CDR1 LNHNV and CDR2 YYDKDF (reference sequence). The CDR3 is 13 residues long. This material consisted of CD4+ or CD8+ T cells sorted from blood, taken in a trial of the OX40 agonist ivuxolimab. The chain combines TRBV15 with TRBJ1-5; a possible D gene is TRBD1 (5 bases). The TCR sequence derives from an adult with an advanced solid tumor such as melanoma, head and neck, liver or kidney cancer. This CDR3 is CATSRDQGQPQHF. The CDR3 nucleotides are TGTGCCACCAGCAGAGATCAGGGCCAGCCCCAGCATTTT.